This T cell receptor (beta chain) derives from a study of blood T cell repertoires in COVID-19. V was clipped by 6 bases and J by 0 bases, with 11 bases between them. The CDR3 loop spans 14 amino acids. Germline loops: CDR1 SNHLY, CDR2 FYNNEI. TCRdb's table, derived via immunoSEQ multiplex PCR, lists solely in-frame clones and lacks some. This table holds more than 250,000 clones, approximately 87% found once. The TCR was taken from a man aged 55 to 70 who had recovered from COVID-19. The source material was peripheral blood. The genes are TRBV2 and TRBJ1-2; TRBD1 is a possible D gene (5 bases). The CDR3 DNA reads TGTGCCAGCAGCCTGGACATCACTAACTATGGCTACACCTTC. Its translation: CASSLDITNYGYTF.